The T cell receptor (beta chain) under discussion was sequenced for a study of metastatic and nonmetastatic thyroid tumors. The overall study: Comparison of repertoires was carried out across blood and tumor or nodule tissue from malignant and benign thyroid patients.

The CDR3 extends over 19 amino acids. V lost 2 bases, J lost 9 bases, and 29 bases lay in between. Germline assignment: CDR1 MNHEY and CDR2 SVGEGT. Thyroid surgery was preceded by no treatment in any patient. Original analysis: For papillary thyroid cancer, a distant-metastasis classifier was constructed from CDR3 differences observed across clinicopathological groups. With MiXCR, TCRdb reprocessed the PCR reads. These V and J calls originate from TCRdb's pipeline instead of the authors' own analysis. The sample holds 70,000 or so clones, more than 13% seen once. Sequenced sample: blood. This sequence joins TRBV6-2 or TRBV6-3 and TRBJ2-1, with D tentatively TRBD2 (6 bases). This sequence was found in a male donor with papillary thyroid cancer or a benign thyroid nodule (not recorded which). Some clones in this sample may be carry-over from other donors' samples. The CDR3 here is CASSYNSGRALRAVGEQFF. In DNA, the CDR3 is TGTGCCAGCAGTTACAATAGCGGTAGGGCCCTGCGCGCGGTCGGTGAGCAGTTCTTC.